This T cell receptor beta chain was sequenced during a study of cytomegalovirus exposure and HLA in healthy donors (dated by TCRdb to the late 2010s). General notes on the study: According to an earlier analysis of a few hundred of the donors, about 179 million T cells yielded 90 million to 140 million unique TCR beta sequences and approximately 300 Gb of sequence data. About 300 gigabases of sequencing data and approximately 93 million unique TCR sequences were included in an early release covering 550 to 800 HLA-typed donors. The genetic ancestry cluster associated with self-reported Caucasian donors included around 76% of the approximately 430 genotyped donors. The study aimed to test whether signatures of past pathogen exposure could be identified by cataloging public T cell receptors. The T cell repertoires of around 670 subjects were profiled by immunosequencing and related to cytomegalovirus serostatus. Along with the approximately 650-subject first cohort, a separate validation cohort of over a hundred different subjects was used. To predict cytomegalovirus infection status, the study brought together high-throughput TCR immunosequencing, statistical association of individual TCRs with disease status, and machine learning. In a later analysis, previously published TCR beta repertoires from 670 or so donors were re-analyzed and high-resolution HLA genotyping was added so that TCR occurrence patterns could be studied. The later analysis used no new phenotypic data to find candidate immune exposures, relying instead on TCR beta sequences and their occurrence across donors. To decide whether each TCR beta V gene segment behaved as functional or pseudogenic, an earlier analysis of some 570 of the donors relied on high-throughput TCR beta sequencing. Donor age, sex, ethnicity and CMV serostatus were compiled alongside the repertoire data. In a later genetic analysis, genome-wide SNP genotypes for about 65% of the 666 donors were used, and that subset was treated as a discovery cohort. Every repertoire in the discovery cohort had been generated on one and the same sequencing platform. Class I and class II HLA loci were covered by the typing at four-digit resolution. The number of typed donors differed by locus: about 620-640 for A, B, C, DRB1 and DQB1; 500 to 550 for DQA1; fewer than 610 for DPA1; and approximately 450 for DPB1. About five DR-DQ haplotypes were treated as single units for association and clustering because of strong linkage in the cohort. Across roughly 420 genotyped donors of the cohort, an average of approximately 240,000 unique TCR beta nucleotide sequences per donor were sequenced, and around 19% of those sequences were non-productive. What the study reported, not specific to this receptor: Compared with equally common non-associated chains, HLA-associated TCR beta chains in a later analysis were more clonally expanded and had lower generation probabilities. In the study, 150 to 200 TCR beta chains were listed as associated with cytomegalovirus. In an earlier analysis of 500 to 650 of the donors, most TCR beta V segments appeared in productive rearrangements about 87% or about 30% of the time, broadly matching IMGT annotations. A later analysis associated 17,000 or so TCR beta sequences with specific HLA alleles at a false discovery rate of 0.05. The cohort was sequenced for TCR beta chains only, and without alpha or paired-chain data the features that could be detected were limited. Because counts were too low, roughly 17 rarely observed V segments, including chromosome 9 orphons, were left out of the earlier analysis of 500 to 650 of the donors. Linkage disequilibrium might explain the correlated functional status among segregating V segments, but an unknown experimental factor could not be ruled out. A group of highly shared sequence variants was considered likely to be a technical artifact of the sequencing pipeline. In a later genetic analysis, fewer N-insertions in productive TCRs were reported among donors in an Asian-associated ancestry cluster than the roughly 700-donor mean. While some public TCRs were present in many individuals, most TCR sequences turned up only very rarely across donors. It was suggested by the authors that the approach could potentially be generalized to other disease states and immunological phenotypes. In a later analysis, most CMV-associated TCR beta chains were found to appear HLA-restricted, with HLA associations seemingly driven largely by CMV exposure. CMV serostatus was the only immune exposure information available for the cohort. In vitro tests confirmed that a few of the cytomegalovirus-associated TCR beta chains recognize cytomegalovirus antigens. A further reported finding was that TCR beta sequences accurately predicted the HLA-A and HLA-B alleles for most subjects in the first cohort. Several of the top co-occurrence clusters appeared to be linked to parvovirus B19, influenza, CMV and Epstein-Barr virus, according to a later analysis. Cytomegalovirus status was reported to be diagnosed by the classifier with high specificity and sensitivity in both the original and validation cohorts. HLA typing was unavailable for some donors at each locus, so association tests used only the typed subset. V-gene and J-gene trimming of TCR beta chains was associated with a missense DCLRE1C variant in a later genetic analysis, and the association was replicated in an independent cohort. The presence/absence analyses assumed that sequencing depth was roughly uniform across donors, and that assumption may not be true. In a later analysis, TCR association rates were found to vary across HLA loci, with the most associated TCRs seen for DRB1 alleles and the fewest for HLA-C alleles. When HLA alleles, especially DR and DQ, strongly co-occurred, attributing TCR associations to individual alleles was difficult. The 87-base-pair reads could not distinguish some IMGT-functional V segments, including TRBV6-2 and TRBV6-3, so those segments were excluded.

The cohort was made up of 500 to 800 healthy bone marrow donors. At the time of sampling, all cohort members were nominally healthy, though unrecorded immune exposures were likely present. The donor was CMV seronegative and was included in the group of a few hundred seronegative cohort members. Every donor gave a peripheral blood sample, and the peripheral blood mononuclear cells from that sample were used for TCR beta sequencing. Genomic DNA extraction from the blood cell samples was performed with the Qiagen DNeasy Blood Extraction Kit. Receptor amplification or capture employed the immunoSEQ multiplex PCR assay. The multiplex PCR relied on a mix of 60 forward primers for TCR Vbeta segments and 13 reverse primers for TCR Jbeta segments. A multiplex PCR assay on genomic DNA amplified the CDR3 region of rearranged TCR beta genes. The Illumina HiSeq System was used to sequence the amplified TCR beta libraries as 87-base-pair reads. Turning to the authors' computational methods: Across the 670 or so repertoires, a later analysis counted 75 million to 90 million unique TCR beta chains, some 11 million of which were shared by at least two donors. Raw reads were error-corrected and collapsed into unique sequences by a nearest-neighbor algorithm in which closely related sequences were merged to remove PCR and sequencing errors. To assign V, D and J gene segments, CDR3 sequences were aligned to IMGT reference sequences. For a sequence to be retained, a match of at least six nucleotides was required to both a V gene segment and a J gene segment. A rearrangement counted as productive if the CDR3 had no stop codons and remained in frame with V and J, and every other rearrangement counted as non-productive. CDR3 was defined according to IMGT convention as the region running from the second conserved V-encoded cysteine to the conserved J-encoded phenylalanine. The earlier analysis of fewer than 700 of the donors excluded sequences that lacked an unambiguous match to a single V gene segment. An earlier analysis of 587 of the donors called V segments functional above 56.7% productive rearrangements and segregating when the between-donor standard deviation exceeded 5%. A statistical classification framework was built to diagnose cytomegalovirus status from the catalog of TCR beta chain sequences. In a later analysis, TCR nucleotide sequences were compared against IMGT/GENE-DB human TR gene sequences so that V and J genes could be assigned. The TCRdist pipeline was used in a later analysis to assign CDR3 sequences and most-parsimonious VDJ recombination scenarios. In a later analysis, each TCR beta chain was defined by its CDR3 amino acid sequence together with its V-gene family, and reads without a unique V-gene family were excluded. A later analysis removed 592 highly shared, low-generation-probability nucleotide sequences to deal with suspected cross-contamination and a sequencing artifact. For each public chain, a later analysis derived a clonal expansion index from normalized ranks of inferred template counts within each repertoire. In a later analysis, generation probabilities were computed with a VDJ recombination model fitted to out-of-frame rearrangements, and the resulting probabilities were checked against IGoR. In a later analysis, TCR-TCR, TCR-HLA and TCR-CMV co-occurrence was scored with hypergeometric tests, and a repertoire-size bias correction was applied to TCR pairs. In a later analysis, false discovery rates were estimated by permuting HLA or CMV assignments 20 times. In a later analysis, co-occurring TCRs were grouped with DBSCAN, and TCRdist sequence similarity was added when clustering was performed within HLA-allele-positive subsets. Repertoires with fewer than 30,000 or more than 120,000 public chains were left out of co-occurrence clustering, as were several repertoires with anomalous nucleotide sharing. TCRdb provides this immuneACCESS table in a form limited to in-frame rearrangements. Some clones are lacking; in checked studies, under half of them reflect an unresolved V gene, and why the rest are absent is not known. The DNA gave D and trimming, while V, J and clone size come from that table. A total of fewer than 70,000 clones appear in this sample, roughly 80% of them only once. The ten largest clones capture approximately 3.5% of the sample.

The germline V gene specifies MGHRA as CDR1 and YSYEKL as CDR2. Its CDR3 holds 13 amino acids, cysteine through phenylalanine. Here the CDR3 DNA is all that survives: 39 bases in frame from base 1. Comment on this clone: Its antigen is not yet known. Base qualities are not at hand, and no much larger clone is one base apart.

This sequence originates from a woman aged 40-49 years in good health and CMV-seronegative. What was sequenced was PBMCs. Recombination linked TRBV4-1 to TRBJ2-7; matching of 6 bases hints at TRBD2 as the D gene. The J call may not be correct, given that the DNA end is closer to TRBJ2-1. The DNA sequence reads TGCGCCAGCAGCCGCGGGACCTACAATGAGCAGTTCTTC. It codes for CASSRGTYNEQFF.